These 20 T cell receptor beta chains came from one sample sequenced in a study of CD8+ T cells in alopecia areata. Following extraction, RNA underwent reverse transcription to cDNA, which served as the sequencing template. Produced via immunoSEQ multiplex PCR; TCRdb's table is partial and in-frame only. The sample holds 65,000 to 100,000 clones; 51% are singletons and the top ten take approximately 5.3%. Sequencing was performed on NKG2D-high CD8+ T cells sorted from blood. The receptors shown here come from a human donor with alopecia areata.

This sequence joins TRBV27 and TRBJ1-5; weak D call: TRBD1 (5 bases). CDR3 length equals 14 residues. Germline lookup yields CDR1 MNHEY and CDR2 SMNVEV (reference sequence). V was shortened by 0 bases and J by 6 bases, with 9 bases between the two germline ends. CDR3 in amino acids: CASSLSQTGQPQHF. DNA of the CDR3: TGTGCCAGCAGTTTATCCCAAACAGGTCAGCCCCAGCATTTT.

J is TRBJ1-2 and V is TRBV28; D unresolved. Trimming pared 7 bases from V and 3 bases from J, leaving 15 bases between. The CDR3 consists of 14 residues. The germline CDR1 and CDR2 sequences are MDHEN and SYDVKM. CDR3 in amino acids: CASTPSEQYYGYTF. The DNA for the CDR3 is TGTGCCAGCACTCCGTCCGAGCAATACTATGGCTACACCTTC.

This sequence joins TRBV29-1 and TRBJ2-7; no clear D gene. Germline V gene sequence: CDR1 SQVTM, CDR2 ANQGSEA. The CDR3 runs to 11 residues. V gave up 7 bases and J gave up 3 bases, with 10 bases separating them. The chain's CDR3 is CSAAGFYEQYF. CDR3 nucleotides: TGCAGCGCTGCCGGATTCTACGAGCAGTACTTC.

The rearrangement joins TRBV14 to TRBJ2-2, with a possible D match to TRBD2 (5 bases). The CDR3 length is 14 residues. Trimming removed 3 bases from V and 4 bases from J, with 9 bases in between. Germline lookup yields CDR1 SGHDN and CDR2 FVKESK. The CDR3 is CASSQVSVTGELFF. The CDR3 bases are TGTGCCAGCAGCCAGGTTAGCGTCACCGGGGAGCTGTTTTTT. Complete variable domain (other parts from reference TRBV14 and TRBJ2-2): EAGVTQFPSHSVIEKGQTVTLRCDPISGHDNLYWYRRVMGKEIKFLLHFVKESKQDESGMPNNRFLAERTGGTYSTLKVQPAELEDSGVYFCASSQVSVTGELFFGEGSRLTVL.

This clone was observed a few times. The chain employs TRBV30 and TRBJ2-7; no definite D call. V was shortened by 2 bases and J by 5 bases, with 7 bases between the two germline ends. The CDR3 is made up of 11 amino acids. Germline-derived CDR1 and CDR2 are GTSNPN and SVGIG (reference sequence). The CDR3 bases are TGTGCCTGGAGTATTTCTAACGAGCAGTACTTC. This translates into CAWSISNEQYF.

CDR3 nucleotide sequence: TGTGCCAGCAGTTTCGTAAGGGGGGAGACCCAGTACTTC. Translated: CASSFVRGETQYF. The chain is built from TRBV27 and TRBJ2-5; tentative D call: TRBD1 (6 bases). The CDR3 runs to 13 residues. Germline CDR1 MNHEY, CDR2 SMNVEV (reference sequence). Trimming shortened V by 3 bases and J by 5 bases, and 10 bases separated the two germline ends.

CDR3 loop: CACNIGGGEQYF. CDR3 nucleotides: TGTGCCTGCAACATTGGGGGAGGCGAGCAGTACTTC. The chain combines TRBV30 with TRBJ2-7, with D possibly being TRBD2 (6 bases). Germline values: CDR1 GTSNPN, CDR2 SVGIG (reference sequence). The CDR3 consists of 12 residues. With 6 bases removed from V and 6 bases from J, the gap between germline ends came to 15 bases.

This clone was counted only a few times. V gene TRBV29-1 combines with J gene TRBJ2-1, with 12 bases that match TRBD2. V lost 0 bases to trimming and J lost 7 bases; unmatched junction nucleotides: 7. The CDR3 runs to 16 residues. Germline V gene sequence: CDR1 SQVTM, CDR2 ANQGSEA. In DNA form, the CDR3 reads TGCAGCGTTGAAGATCGCCTAGCGGGAGGGAGGAATGAGCAGTTCTTC. Translating it yields CSVEDRLAGGRNEQFF.

The genes are TRBV27 and TRBJ2-7; 8 positions match TRBD2. The J segment lost 5 bases and the V segment lost 8 bases, leaving 11 bases of the junction unmatched. Germline CDR1 is MNHEY and CDR2 is SMNVEV (reference sequence). The CDR3 has 14 amino acids. The chain's CDR3 is CASSRAGEVNEQYF. The CDR3 nucleotides read TGTGCCAGCTCTCGAGCGGGAGAAGTAAACGAGCAGTACTTC.

This clone was seen a handful of times. Other DNA sequences within the sample encode an identical CDR3. The rearrangement links TRBV5-6 to TRBJ2-7; maybe TRBD1 (6 bases). V was cut by 3 bases and J by 7 bases, with 8 bases left in between. CDR1 is SGHDT, CDR2 YYEEEE, per germline. The CDR3 spans 11 residues. CDR3 region: CASSSGVEQYF. For the CDR3, the DNA is TGTGCCAGCAGCTCAGGGGTAGAGCAGTACTTC.

V is TRBV29-1 and J is TRBJ1-2; D is unresolved. The CDR3 is made up of 11 amino acids. V gave up 7 bases and J gave up 6 bases, with 12 bases separating them. CDR1 is SQVTM and CDR2 is ANQGSEA in the germline V gene. The CDR3 here is CSAAVTDGYTF. The CDR3 DNA sequence: TGCAGCGCTGCGGTGACGGATGGCTACACCTTC.

The chain is built from TRBV30 and TRBJ1-6; D gene ambiguous. The V gene's germline CDR1 is GTSNPN and CDR2 SVGIG (reference sequence). Trimming pared 6 bases from V and 6 bases from J, leaving 18 bases between. This CDR3 is built from 15 residues. The DNA for the CDR3 is TGTGCCTGCATCACCCCGGGCCGGATTAATTCACCCCTCCACTTT. Protein product: CACITPGRINSPLHF.

In its sample, this clone was seen once. This chain connects TRBV15 to TRBJ2-3, with unresolved D. Trimming removed 3 bases from V and 3 bases from J, with 4 bases in between. The CDR3 loop spans 12 amino acids. Germline values: CDR1 LNHNV, CDR2 YYDKDF (reference sequence). In nucleotides, the CDR3 is TGTGCCACCAGCAGTACGACAGATACGCAGTATTTT. It encodes CATSSTTDTQYF.

The rearrangement uses TRBV10-2 and TRBJ2-7; D unresolved. Germline V gene data show CDR1 as WSHSY and CDR2 as SAAADI. Trimming removed 3 bases from V and 3 bases from J, with 3 bases in between. This CDR3 is built from 11 residues. The CDR3 DNA reads TGCGCCAGCAGTGACCGCTACGAGCAGTACTTC. Translation gives CASSDRYEQYF.

This clone was seen a single time. The chain is built from TRBV27 and TRBJ2-7; D may be TRBD2 (5 bases). V was pared by 4 bases and J by 0 bases, with 10 bases between. Germline CDR1 reads MNHEY; CDR2 reads SMNVEV (reference sequence). The CDR3 is made up of 14 amino acids. In DNA, the CDR3 is TGTGCCAGCAGTTCTAGCCTGGACTCCTACGAGCAGTACTTC. As protein: CASSSSLDSYEQYF.

This clone was detected only once. The chain links TRBV30 to TRBJ2-1, with TRBD2 as a possible D gene (6 bases). CDR1 and CDR2 (germline): GTSNPN, SVGIG (reference sequence). The V end lost 7 bases, the J end lost 4 bases, and 14 bases lay between the germline ends. The CDR3 sequence is 13 residues long. The CDR3 sequence: CAFRRGDYNEQFF. In DNA, the CDR3 is TGTGCCTTCCGGAGGGGCGATTACAATGAGCAGTTCTTC.

This clone was detected only a few times. The chain recombines TRBV19 with TRBJ2-1; D is perhaps TRBD2 (6 bases). V lost 5 bases and J 3 bases, leaving 14 bases between the germline ends. This CDR3 spans 15 amino acids. CDR1 is LNHDA and CDR2 is SQIVND in the germline V gene (reference sequence). CDR3 in DNA: TGTGCCAGTAGTCAGGAGGGCGGGATCTACAATGAGCAGTTCTTC. Its protein product is CASSQEGGIYNEQFF. Based on the CDR3 plus reference TRBV19 and TRBJ2-1, the full variable domain is DGGITQSPKYLFRKEGQNVTLSCEQNLNHDAMYWYRQDPGQGLRLIYYSQIVNDFQKGDIAEGYSVSREKKESFPLTVTSAQKNPTAFYLCASSQEGGIYNEQFFGPGTRLTVL.

The V and J genes are TRBV29-1 and TRBJ1-2; a weak D match, TRBD1 (5 bases). V was pared by 4 bases and J by 3 bases, with 9 bases between. CDR3 size: 12 residues. Germline assignment: CDR1 SQVTM and CDR2 ANQGSEA. The CDR3 is CSVVGGDYGYTF. For the CDR3, the DNA is TGCAGCGTTGTCGGGGGGGACTATGGCTACACCTTC.

The chain joins TRBV7-9 to TRBJ1-2; D gene ambiguous. The V gene lost 5 bases and the J gene lost 1 base, with 8 bases spanning the gap. CDR1 SEHNR and CDR2 FQNEAQ come from the germline V gene (reference sequence). The CDR3 spans 13 residues. The CDR3 protein is CASSPPSNYGYTF. CDR3 coding DNA: TGTGCCAGCAGCCCCCCCAGTAACTATGGCTACACCTTC. The entire variable domain, with the rest obtained from reference TRBV7-9 and TRBJ1-2, is as follows: DTGVSQNPRHKITKRGQNVTFRCDPISEHNRLYWYRQTLGQGPEFLTYFQNEAQLEKSRLLSDRFSAERPKGSFSTLEIQRTEQGDSAMYLCASSPPSNYGYTFGSGTRLTVV.

The rearrangement joins TRBV29-1 to TRBJ2-7; 7 bases match TRBD1. Germline V CDR1 and CDR2: SQVTM, ANQGSEA. The CDR3 covers 13 residues. V was clipped by 6 bases and J by 2 bases; unmatched bases: 7. The CDR3 DNA sequence: TGCAGCGTGGTAGACAGGGAACCCTACGAGCAGTACTTC. Amino acids: CSVVDREPYEQYF.